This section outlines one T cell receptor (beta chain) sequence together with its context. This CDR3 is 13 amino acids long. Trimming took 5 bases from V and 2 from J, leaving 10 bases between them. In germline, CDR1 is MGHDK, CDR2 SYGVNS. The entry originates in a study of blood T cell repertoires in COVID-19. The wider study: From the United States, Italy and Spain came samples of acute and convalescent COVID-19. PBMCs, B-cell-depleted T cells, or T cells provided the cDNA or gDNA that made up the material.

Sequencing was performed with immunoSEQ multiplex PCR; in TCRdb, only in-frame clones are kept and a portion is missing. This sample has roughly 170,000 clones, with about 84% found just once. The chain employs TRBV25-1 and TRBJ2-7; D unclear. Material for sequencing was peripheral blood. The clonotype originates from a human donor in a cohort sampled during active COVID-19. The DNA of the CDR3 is TGTGCCAGCAGTTTCGGCGGCGCCTACGAGCAGTACTTC. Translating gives CASSFGGAYEQYF.